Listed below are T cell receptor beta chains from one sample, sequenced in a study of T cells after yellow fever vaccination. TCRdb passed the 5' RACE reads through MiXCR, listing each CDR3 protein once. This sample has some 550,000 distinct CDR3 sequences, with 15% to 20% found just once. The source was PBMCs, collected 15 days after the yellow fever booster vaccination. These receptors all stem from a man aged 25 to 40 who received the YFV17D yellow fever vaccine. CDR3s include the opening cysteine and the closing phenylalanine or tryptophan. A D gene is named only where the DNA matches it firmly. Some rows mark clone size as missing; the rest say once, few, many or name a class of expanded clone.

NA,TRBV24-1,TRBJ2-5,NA,CATSDSREPPGAQYF,TGTGCCACCAGTGATTCCCGGGAACCACCAGGGGCCCAGTACTTC
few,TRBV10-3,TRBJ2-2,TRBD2,CAISESGLAGVTGELFF,TGTGCCATCAGTGAGTCGGGCCTAGCGGGAGTCACCGGGGAGCTGTTTTTT
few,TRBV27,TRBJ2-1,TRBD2,CASSFLAGGLGNEQFF,TGTGCCAGCAGTTTCCTAGCGGGAGGCCTTGGGAATGAGCAGTTCTTC
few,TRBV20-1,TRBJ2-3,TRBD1,CSASYRGRPDTQYF,TGCAGTGCTAGTTATAGGGGGCGCCCAGATACGCAGTATTTT
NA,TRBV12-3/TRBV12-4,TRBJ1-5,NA,CASSLGYNQPQHF,TGTGCCAGCAGTTTAGGATACAATCAGCCCCAGCATTTT
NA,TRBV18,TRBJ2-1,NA,CASSPLQFYNEQFF,TGTGCCAGCTCTCCTCTACAGTTCTACAATGAGCAGTTCTTC
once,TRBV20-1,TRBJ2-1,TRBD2,CSAPARGGGGEQFF,TGCAGTGCTCCAGCCCGGGGGGGAGGAGGTGAGCAGTTCTTC
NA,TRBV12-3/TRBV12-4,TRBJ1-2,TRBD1,CASSFQGGNGYTF,TGTGCCAGCAGTTTTCAGGGGGGAAATGGCTACACCTTC
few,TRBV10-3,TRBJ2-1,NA,CAISALGGPYNEQFF,TGTGCCATCAGTGCCCTTGGCGGGCCATACAATGAGCAGTTCTTC
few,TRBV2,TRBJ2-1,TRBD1,CASSGTGWGSYNEQFF,TGTGCCAGCAGTGGGACAGGGTGGGGCTCCTACAATGAGCAGTTCTTC
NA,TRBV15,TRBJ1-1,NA,CATSRGTKNTEAFF,TGTGCCACCAGCAGAGGGACGAAGAACACTGAAGCTTTCTTT
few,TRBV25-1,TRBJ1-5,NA,CASSVGNINQPQHF,TGTGCCAGCAGTGTTGGAAATATCAATCAGCCCCAGCATTTT
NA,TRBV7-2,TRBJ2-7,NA,CASSLALNSAEQYF,TGTGCCAGCAGCTTAGCCTTAAACAGTGCCGAGCAGTACTTC
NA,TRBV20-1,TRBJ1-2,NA,CSAYTRGAYGYTF,TGCAGTGCCTATACGAGGGGCGCCTATGGCTACACCTTC
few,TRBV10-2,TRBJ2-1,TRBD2,CASSLAGGVNEQFF,TGCGCCAGCAGTCTAGCGGGAGGTGTAAATGAGCAGTTCTTC
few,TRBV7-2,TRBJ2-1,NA,CASSLVAGSAEQFF,TGTGCCAGCAGCTTAGTGGCCGGGTCGGCTGAGCAGTTCTTC
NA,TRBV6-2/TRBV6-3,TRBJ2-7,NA,CASSYSGSVLYF,TGTGCCAGCAGTTACTCGGGTTCGGTACTGTACTTC
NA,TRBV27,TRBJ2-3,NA,CASSPPGLRRTDTQYF,TGTGCCAGCAGTCCGCCCGGTTTGCGCCGCACAGATACGCAGTATTTT
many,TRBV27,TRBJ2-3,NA,CASSHGSDNDGTVTTDTQYF,TGTGCCAGCAGCCACGGTTCCGACAATGACGGCACCGTCACCACAGATACGCAGTATTTT
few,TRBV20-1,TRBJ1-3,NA,CSAPELAAGNTIYF,TGCAGTGCACCCGAACTGGCGGCAGGAAACACCATATATTTT
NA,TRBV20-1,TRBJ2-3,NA,CSAIQSTDTQYF,TGCAGTGCTATCCAGAGCACAGATACGCAGTATTTT
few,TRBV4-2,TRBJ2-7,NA,CASSPTRDATYEQYF,TGTGCCAGCAGCCCGACTCGGGACGCCACCTACGAGCAGTACTTC
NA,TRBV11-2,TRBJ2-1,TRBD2,CASSLEPSGSAYNEQFF,TGTGCCAGCAGCTTAGAACCTAGCGGGAGCGCCTACAATGAGCAGTTCTTC
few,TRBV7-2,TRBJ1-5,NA,CASSLAGRGVNQPQHF,TGTGCCAGCAGCTTAGCCGGGCGCGGGGTCAATCAGCCCCAGCATTTT
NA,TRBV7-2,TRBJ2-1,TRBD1,CASSLGTGVVQNEQFF,TGTGCCAGCAGCCTGGGGACAGGGGTAGTACAAAATGAGCAGTTCTTC
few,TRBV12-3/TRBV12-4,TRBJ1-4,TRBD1,CASSLRQGTNEKLFF,TGTGCCAGCAGTCTAAGACAGGGCACTAATGAAAAACTGTTTTTT
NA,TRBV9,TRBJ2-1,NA,CASSVELARNEQFF,TGTGCCAGCAGCGTAGAGCTAGCACGGAATGAGCAGTTCTTC
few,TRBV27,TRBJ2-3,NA,CASSLGWDAIGTDTQYF,TGTGCCAGCAGTTTAGGTTGGGACGCGATAGGCACAGATACGCAGTATTTT
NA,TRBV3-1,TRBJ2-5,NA,CASSHRVGETQYF,TGTGCCAGCAGCCACAGGGTGGGGGAGACCCAGTACTTC
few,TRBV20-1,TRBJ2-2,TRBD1,CSASRGTGDPGELFF,TGCAGTGCTAGTCGCGGGACAGGGGACCCCGGGGAGCTGTTTTTT
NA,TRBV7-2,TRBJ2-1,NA,CASGFMDSPNEQFF,TGTGCCAGCGGCTTCATGGACTCACCCAATGAGCAGTTCTTC
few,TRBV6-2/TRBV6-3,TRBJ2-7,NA,CASGWGNEQYF,TGTGCCAGCGGATGGGGCAACGAGCAGTACTTC
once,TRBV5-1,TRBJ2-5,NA,CASSLVQEPQETQYF,TGCGCCAGCAGCTTGGTACAGGAACCCCAAGAGACCCAGTACTTC
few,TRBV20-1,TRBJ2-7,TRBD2,CSPRGGSTYEQYF,TGCAGCCCACGGGGCGGGAGCACCTACGAGCAGTACTTC
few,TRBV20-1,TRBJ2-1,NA,CSASRLAPQGDQFF,TGCAGTGCTAGTAGACTAGCGCCGCAGGGGGATCAGTTCTTC
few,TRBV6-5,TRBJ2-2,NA,CASSYEKTGELFF,TGTGCCAGCAGTTACGAGAAAACCGGGGAGCTGTTTTTT
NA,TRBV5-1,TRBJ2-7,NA,CASSFDYVYEQYF,TGCGCCAGCAGCTTTGATTATGTCTACGAGCAGTACTTC
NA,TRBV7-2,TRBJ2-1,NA,CASSEGRKGEQFF,TGTGCCAGCAGCGAGGGTCGGAAAGGGGAGCAGTTCTTC
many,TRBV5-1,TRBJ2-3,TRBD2,CASSSLAGFSTDTQYF,TGCGCCAGCAGCTCGTTAGCGGGATTTAGCACAGATACGCAGTATTTT
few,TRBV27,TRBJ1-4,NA,CASSPTGHPRRTNEKLFF,TGTGCCAGCAGTCCTACGGGACACCCGAGGAGGACTAATGAAAAACTGTTTTTT
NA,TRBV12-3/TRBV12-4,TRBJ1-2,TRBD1,CASSEQGTSSYGYTF,TGTGCCAGCAGCGAACAGGGGACCTCTTCCTATGGCTACACCTTC
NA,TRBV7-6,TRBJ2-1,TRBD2,CASSLVAGVHDEQFF,TGTGCCAGCAGCTTAGTAGCGGGAGTTCACGATGAGCAGTTCTTC
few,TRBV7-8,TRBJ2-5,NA,CASSLAVETQYF,TGTGCCAGCAGCTTAGCAGTAGAGACCCAGTACTTC
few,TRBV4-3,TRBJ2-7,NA,CASSQDGRGVREQYF,TGCGCCAGCAGCCAAGACGGCCGTGGCGTTCGCGAGCAGTACTTC
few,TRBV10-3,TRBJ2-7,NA,CAISESPRYEQYF,TGTGCCATCAGTGAGAGCCCGAGGTACGAGCAGTACTTC
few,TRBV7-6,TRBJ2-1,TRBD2,CASSLRTSGQPGNEQFF,TGTGCCAGCAGCTTAAGGACTAGCGGACAACCCGGGAATGAGCAGTTCTTC
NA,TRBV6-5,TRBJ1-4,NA,CASSYARSNEKLFF,TGTGCCAGCAGCTACGCACGGTCTAATGAAAAACTGTTTTTT
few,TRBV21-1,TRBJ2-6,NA,CATNPGISLSGANVLTF,TGTGCCACCAACCCGGGGATCTCTCTCTCTGGGGCCAACGTCCTGACTTTC